This T cell receptor beta chain was obtained from a study of CD8+CD57+ T cells in acquired aplastic anemia. At the level of the study: An average of roughly 3 ug of DNA was obtained from sorted CD4+ and CD8+ cells. Study-wide points: There were fewer than 35 CD8+ CDR3 sequences that occurred in both patients and controls. Levels of CD8+ Simpson's diversity were not significantly distinct in patients versus controls.

The CDR3 spans 13 residues. The V end lost 6 bases, the J end lost 2 bases, and 10 bases lay between the germline ends. Germline assignment: CDR1 ENHRY and CDR2 SYGVKD. Of note for this clonotype: Its antigen is still unknown.

Researchers used genomic DNA as the template to profile TCR beta VDJ and CDR3. Each CDR3 protein is one row after TCRdb ran MiXCR on the reads. The sample has around 290,000 distinct CDR3 sequences, roughly 59% seen once; the top ten hold 1% to 1.5%. Before being chosen for sequencing, patients had shown CD8+CD57+ cell expansion by flow cytometry. The receptor comes from a human donor with aplastic anemia. Specimen: sorted CD4+, CD8+, or CD8+CD57+ T cells (not recorded which) from PBMCs. The chain employs TRBV10-3 and TRBJ2-5; tentative D call: TRBD2 (5 bases). The CDR3 sequence is CAISGNQQETQYF. CDR3 nucleotides: TGTGCCATCAGCGGGAACCAACAAGAGACCCAGTACTTC.